This TCR beta chain was captured in a study of PD-1 blockade in classical Hodgkin lymphoma. Libraries were prepared by immunoSEQ multiplex PCR; TCRdb keeps only in-frame clonotypes and omits some of them. The data show fewer than 30,000 clones, roughly 80% seen once. Following autologous stem cell transplantation, relapse occurred in every patient, and exposure to brentuximab vedotin varied. By sample fraction, this clone is medium-sized. Trimming shortened V by 6 bases and J by 8 bases, and 19 bases separated the two germline ends. Germline CDR1 and CDR2: MGHDK and SYGVNS. This CDR3 has 15 amino acids.

The TCR originated in a human donor with classical Hodgkin lymphoma. Source: peripheral blood mononuclear cells (PBMCs), taken before the second cycle of nivolumab. This rearrangement joins TRBV25-1 to TRBJ1-4; tentative D call: TRBD1 (6 bases). The CDR3 nucleotides are TGTGCCAGCAGAAATTCAAGGGGGTCGGGAGAAAAACTGTTTTTT. This sequence encodes CASRNSRGSGEKLFF.